This record covers a single T cell receptor (beta chain). Per-sample PBMC isolation yielded at least 6.5 million cells. This entry belongs to a study of blood T cells in healthy people across ages. With a J-beta primer mix and a sample-barcoded 5' primer, a second PCR ran about 6 to 11 cycles. TCRdb processed the 5' RACE reads anew with MiXCR; each CDR3 protein has one entry. The sample comprises almost 550,000 distinct CDR3 sequences, less than 25% of which are singletons, and around 10% rests with the top ten. Deletions cut 4 bases from V and 6 bases from J, with 13 bases between. The CDR3 is made up of 14 amino acids. These data were also filed under a second study, of T cells of mothers and their children. That report adds: Extracted RNA, in its entirety, went into cDNA synthesis at around 1.4 ug per 15 ul. In the second PCR, M1S primer introduced barcodes and 2-4 random bases.

The sequencing sample was made of blood. This TCR came from a boy between 10 and 17 years old in good health. The J gene is TRBJ2-1, the V gene TRBV12-3 or TRBV12-4, with a tentative D call TRBD2 (6 bases). CDR3 residues: CASSSGLIPNEQFF. The CDR3 DNA reads TGTGCCAGCAGTTCGGGACTTATCCCCAATGAGCAGTTCTTC.